Here is one T cell receptor beta chain with its context. As yet, its antigen is unknown. As to time point: week 11, during vaccination. Doses consisted of 300 ug of mutant IDH1 20-mer peptide each, paired with topical imiquimod. This entry belongs to a study of a mutant IDH1 vaccine in newly diagnosed glioma. The overall study: Treated patients were approximately 62% male, roughly 40% female, mean age around 40 years. It was radiotherapy, temozolomide, or both that patients received previously, with most receiving both. Study observations and caveats: Vaccine-induced immune responses occurred in more than 80% of patients.

The data were produced by immunoSEQ multiplex PCR, yet TCRdb's version contains in-frame clones alone and is incomplete. The sample has fewer than 35,000 clones, around 89% seen once; the top ten hold roughly 20%. The CDR3 runs to 12 residues. Trimming cost V 6 bases and J 2 bases, with 5 bases left between them. Germline assignment: CDR1 MNHNY and CDR2 SVGAGI (reference sequence). The origin of this receptor is a man aged 18-30 years with glioma. Sequencing used PBMCs, obtained from a glioma patient whose treatment included an IDH1 peptide vaccine. The chain employs TRBV6-6 and TRBJ1-5; the D is unclear. CDR3 in amino acids: CASREGNQPQHF. The CDR3 nucleotides are TGTGCCAGCAGAGAGGGCAATCAGCCCCAGCATTTT.